Below are 7 T cell receptor beta chains sequenced from a single sample in a study of beta chain features in type 1 diabetes. The authors reverse transcribed all of the isolated RNA, so sequencing captured expressed TCRB transcripts. The method was immunoSEQ multiplex PCR; TCRdb's version includes in-frame clones alone and lacks a portion of them. The sample lists 150,000 to 200,000 clones, 7.5% to 9.5% occurring once. Input material: central memory CD4+ T cells from blood. The receptors derive from a woman in her late teens or twenties in good health.

The gene calls are TRBV10-1 and TRBJ2-7, with D possibly matching TRBD1 (6 bases). Germline assignment: CDR1 WNHNN and CDR2 SYGVQD (reference sequence). The CDR3 is 13 residues long. Trimming took off 2 bases at V and 5 bases at J, with 10 bases between the two ends. CDR3 region: CASSERRDNEQYF. DNA for the CDR3: TGCGCCAGCAGTGAGAGACGGGACAACGAGCAGTACTTC.

This clone occurred a few times. The chain links TRBV30 to TRBJ2-1; TRBD1 matches 7 bases. The trim removed 2 bases at V and 2 bases at J, leaving 6 bases unmatched. The V gene's germline CDR1 is GTSNPN and CDR2 SVGIG (reference sequence). The CDR3 spans 15 residues. Here the CDR3 DNA reads TGTGCCTGGAGTCCGACAGGGTTCCCCTACAATGAGCAGTTCTTC. Its translation: CAWSPTGFPYNEQFF.

This clone was observed a handful of times. The chain couples TRBV18 to TRBJ2-2, with D possibly TRBD2 on 6 matching bases. V lost 3 bases and J 0 bases, leaving 8 bases between the germline ends. The CDR3 sequence is 15 residues long. CDR1 and CDR2 from the germline V gene are KGHSH and LQKENI. CDR3 coding DNA: TGTGCCAGCTCACCTAGCGGAACGAACACCGGGGAGCTGTTTTTT. Amino acids: CASSPSGTNTGELFF. Together with reference TRBV18 and TRBJ2-2, the CDR3 gives the full variable domain: NAGVMQNPRHLVRRRGQEARLRCSPMKGHSHVYWYRQLPEEGLKFMVYLQKENIIDESGMPKERFSAEFPKEGPSILRIQQVVRGDSAAYFCASSPSGTNTGELFFGEGSRLTVL.

This clone was seen a handful of times. V gene TRBV4-1 combines with J gene TRBJ1-2; no clear D gene. Trimming removed 8 bases at V and 4 bases at J, with 8 bases between. The CDR3 is 11 residues long. Looked up from germline, CDR1 is MGHRA and CDR2 is YSYEKL. The CDR3 is CASARSYGYTF. CDR3 bases: TGCGCCAGCGCCCGGAGCTATGGCTACACCTTC.

V and J are TRBV27 and TRBJ2-5; TRBD1 aligns across 7 bases. The CDR3 sequence is 13 residues long. Germline V gene data show CDR1 as MNHEY and CDR2 as SMNVEV (reference sequence). The V gene end was trimmed by 6 bases and the J gene end by 6 bases; junction bases not matched to a gene: 7. CDR3 DNA sequence: TGTGCCAGCAGGAGACAGGGCTCGCAGACCCAGTACTTC. Translation gives CASRRQGSQTQYF.

V usage is TRBV2 and J usage is TRBJ2-3; TRBD2 matches 12 bases. With V trimmed by 7 bases and J by 3 bases, 8 bases remained unmatched. Looked up from germline, CDR1 is SNHLY and CDR2 is FYNNEI. The CDR3 length is 16 residues. CDR3 loop: CASTLILAGGTDTQYF. The CDR3 DNA reads as TGTGCCAGCACCTTGATTCTAGCGGGGGGGACAGATACGCAGTATTTT.

This clone appeared a few times. V gene TRBV7-9 combines with J gene TRBJ1-2; D perhaps matches TRBD1 (6 bases). Between the trimmed V and J ends, which lost 5 bases and 5 bases, there was a span of 9 bases. The CDR3 runs 12 residues. In germline, CDR1 is SEHNR, CDR2 FQNEAQ (reference sequence). CDR3 nucleotide sequence: TGTGCCAGCAGCACACAGGGATATGGCTACACCTTC. Translated, it gives CASSTQGYGYTF.